The clone carrying this T cell receptor (beta chain) has a handful of counts. The source of the sample is a study of blood T cells in healthy people across ages. With a J-beta primer mix and a sample-barcoded 5' primer, a second PCR ran about 7 to 11 cycles. TCRdb reprocessed the 5' RACE reads via MiXCR and lists one record per CDR3 protein. The profile shows 750,000 to 950,000 distinct CDR3 sequences, about 29% of them singletons. The CDR3 loop spans 16 amino acids. Germline V gives CDR1 MDHEN, CDR2 SYDVKM. The germline V and J ends were trimmed by 5 bases and 8 bases, with 21 bases remaining between them. Another study also made use of these data, one on T cells of mothers and their children. From that report: Study donors consisted of a few healthy Caucasian mothers and their six children.

The material sequenced was blood. The TCR comes from a woman in her 40s in good health. The gene calls are TRBV28 and TRBJ1-4; possibly TRBD1 for D (6 bases). CDR3 in DNA: TGTGCCAGCAGTCCACGGACGACAGGCCTTCGAGAAAAACTGTTTTTT. This encodes CASSPRTTGLREKLFF.